The 22 T cell receptor beta chains below all came from one sample that was sequenced in a study of patients and donors after allogeneic stem cell transplantation. From the RT-PCR reads, TCRdb called clonotypes with MiXCR, one entry per CDR3 protein. The data contain around 150,000 distinct CDR3 sequences, approximately 35% of them singletons. The sequenced sample was blood, either unsorted or a sorted T cell fraction (not recorded which). The source of these receptors is a human donor who was either an allogeneic HSCT recipient or a stem cell or donor lymphocyte infusion donor (not recorded which). It is not recorded whose cells these are; they may come from a transplant donor.

The J gene is TRBJ2-1, the V gene TRBV28; D is possibly TRBD2 (6 bases). Germline V gene lookup returns CDR1 MDHEN and CDR2 SYDVKM. This CDR3 spans 16 amino acids. Trimming stripped 3 bases from V and 4 bases from J, with 16 bases between. The CDR3 coding sequence is TGTGCCAGCAGTTTGGGACTTGGGGACCTTTACAATGAGCAGTTCTTC. Protein sequence: CASSLGLGDLYNEQFF.

Of note for this clonotype: The germline gene is not matched at one end of the junction; a read error may be the cause. This chain uses TRBV7-7 with TRBJ2-3; the D gene is possibly TRBD2 (6 bases). CDR3 length: 14 amino acids. Germline CDR1 and CDR2: SSHAT and FNYEAQ (reference sequence). This CDR3 reads CASSLGTGGDTQYF. The CDR3 coding sequence is TGTGCTAGCAGCTTAGGGACTGGGGGAGATACGCAGTATTTT.

CDR3 nucleotide sequence: TGCAGTGCTAGAGATCATAGGGATAGCAATCAGCCCCAGCATTTT. Its translation: CSARDHRDSNQPQHF. The chain links TRBV20-1 to TRBJ1-5; D is undetermined. Germline V lookup: CDR1 DFQATT, CDR2 SNEGSKA (reference sequence). This CDR3 contains 15 residues. V was trimmed by 0 bases and J by 0 bases, leaving 9 bases between them.

This clonotype was observed a few times. The rearrangement uses TRBV28 and TRBJ2-3; 8 bases fit TRBD2. The CDR3 extends over 15 amino acids. The J segment lost 1 base and the V segment lost 6 bases, leaving 6 bases of the junction unmatched. CDR1 and CDR2 (germline): MDHEN, SYDVKM. CDR3: CASSPPAGGTDTQYF. CDR3 nucleotides: TGTGCCAGCAGCCCCCCAGCGGGGGGCACAGATACGCAGTATTTT.

The gene calls are TRBV4-2 and TRBJ1-5; 9 nucleotides agree with TRBD1. The CDR3 is made up of 15 amino acids. J gave up 8 bases and V 5 bases, and 10 bases lay outside the gene matches. Per germline, CDR1 LGHNA and CDR2 YNFKEQ. The CDR3 sequence is CASSSGQGRGEPQHF. For the CDR3, the DNA is TGTGCCAGCAGCTCCGGACAGGGGAGGGGTGAGCCCCAGCATTTT.

This clonotype showed up many times. CDR3 region: CASSSEQGYGYTF. The CDR3 DNA reads as TGTGCCAGCAGTTCCGAGCAGGGCTATGGCTACACCTTC. The chain combines TRBV12-3 or TRBV12-4 with TRBJ1-2, with D maybe TRBD1 (5 bases). V shed 4 bases and J shed 4 bases, with 10 bases lying between them. The CDR3 runs to 13 residues.

The rearrangement uses TRBV12-3 or TRBV12-4 and TRBJ2-5; 7 bases agree with TRBD1. This CDR3 region has 11 residues. With V trimmed by 10 bases and J by 5 bases, 4 bases remained unmatched. The CDR3 nucleotides are TGTGCCATCACAGGGGCGGAGACCCAGTACTTC. It specifies CAITGAETQYF.

This chain uses TRBV9 with TRBJ1-1; TRBD1 matches 9 bases. Unmatched junction bases numbered 14, after V lost 1 base and J lost 7 bases. Germline-derived CDR1 and CDR2 are SGDLS and YYNGEE. The CDR3 length is 17 residues. Here the CDR3 reads CASSVSGTGFRIGEAFF. The CDR3 DNA is TGTGCCAGCAGCGTATCCGGGACAGGGTTTCGTATTGGTGAAGCTTTCTTT.

The V and J genes are TRBV28 and TRBJ2-5, with TRBD1 identical over 9 bases. Trimming cost V 4 bases and J 0 bases; bases outside gene matches: 3. The CDR3 consists of 15 residues. Germline lookup yields CDR1 MDHEN and CDR2 SYDVKM. CDR3: CASSWDRVNQETQYF. CDR3 DNA sequence: TGTGCCAGCAGTTGGGACAGGGTGAACCAAGAGACCCAGTACTTC.

This chain links TRBV12-3 or TRBV12-4 with TRBJ1-3, with D possibly matching TRBD1 (5 bases). The CDR3 contains 15 residues. V lost 6 bases and J lost 8, with 20 bases in between. CDR3 nucleotide sequence: TGTGCCAGCAGCCCTTGGCCAGGGAAGGTTTACACCATATATTTT. Residues: CASSPWPGKVYTIYF.

J is TRBJ2-2 and V is TRBV27; the D gene is possibly TRBD2 (6 bases). Deletions cut 1 base from V and 6 bases from J, with 12 bases between. The CDR3 runs to 15 residues. CDR1 is MNHEY, CDR2 SMNVEV, per germline (reference sequence). DNA for the CDR3: TGTGCCAGCAGTTTATTCACTAGCTCCCCCGGGGAGCTGTTTTTT. This translates into CASSLFTSSPGELFF.

This clonotype occurred a few times. The CDR3 region is CASSLWGTPLHF. CDR3 DNA: TGTGCCAGCAGCTTGTGGGGGACACCCCTCCACTTT. The rearrangement uses TRBV5-6 and TRBJ1-6; a possible D gene is TRBD1 (5 bases). V was pared by 1 base and J by 11 bases, with 7 bases between. This CDR3 comprises 12 residues. Germline lookup yields CDR1 SGHDT and CDR2 YYEEEE.

Here the CDR3 reads CASSVAGDYGYTF. The CDR3, as DNA: TGTGCCAGCAGCGTGGCAGGGGACTATGGCTACACCTTC. The chain combines TRBV9 with TRBJ1-2; TRBD1 might be the D (6 bases). The germline V gene has CDR1 SGDLS and CDR2 YYNGEE. The CDR3 extends over 13 amino acids. Trimming took 2 bases from V and 3 from J, leaving 8 bases between them.

The chain employs TRBV12-3 or TRBV12-4 and TRBJ1-2; possible D gene TRBD1, 5 bases. The CDR3 is 13 residues long. V gave up 2 bases and J gave up 8 bases, with 12 bases separating them. The CDR3 reads CASSLRVGDGYTF. The CDR3 nucleotides read TGTGCCAGCAGTTTACGGGTAGGGGACGGCTACACCTTC.

The chain carries TRBV5-1 and TRBJ2-1; 7 bases are shared with TRBD1. The V gene's germline CDR1 is SGHRS and CDR2 YFSETQ. The CDR3 spans 14 residues. Unmatched junction bases numbered 2, after V lost 5 bases and J lost 0 bases. The CDR3 DNA is TGCGCCAGCAGAGACAGGGACTCCTACAATGAGCAGTTCTTC. Translation gives CASRDRDSYNEQFF.

CDR3 residues: CASRGGTSGDTQYF. CDR3 in DNA: TGTGCCAGCAGGGGTGGGACTAGCGGAGATACGCAGTATTTT. The chain combines TRBV2 with TRBJ2-3, with 11 bases matching TRBD2. Germline trimming cut 6 bases from V and 5 bases from J; bases unmatched to any gene: 4. CDR1 is SNHLY, CDR2 FYNNEI, per germline. This CDR3 region has 14 residues.

The V and J genes are TRBV6-1 and TRBJ1-1; perhaps TRBD1 as D (5 bases). CDR1 and CDR2 from the germline V gene are MNHNS and SASEGT. This CDR3 is 18 amino acids long. V was pared by 3 bases and J by 1 base, with 21 bases between. The CDR3 region has the DNA TGTGCCAGCAGTGACAGGGCCAAGGGTCGTGTAAAGAACACTGAAGCTTTCTTT. Translation: CASSDRAKGRVKNTEAFF.

The chain is built from TRBV25-1 and TRBJ2-3, with D possibly TRBD2 on 6 matching bases. V lost 3 bases to trimming and J lost 0 bases, with 13 bases between them. The V gene's germline CDR1 is MGHDK and CDR2 SYGVNS. The CDR3 is 16 amino acids. The CDR3 loop is CASSEGVGTSTDTQYF. In nucleotides, the CDR3 is TGTGCCAGCAGTGAGGGGGTTGGGACTAGCACAGATACGCAGTATTTT.

This clonotype showed up just once. The chain uses TRBV5-1 and TRBJ2-1; 12 bases are shared with TRBD2. The trim removed 2 bases at V and 5 bases at J, leaving 2 bases unmatched. The CDR3 runs to 15 residues. The germline gives CDR1 SGHRS, CDR2 YFSETQ. This CDR3 reads CASSFGLAGHNEQFF. As DNA, the CDR3 is TGCGCCAGCAGCTTCGGACTAGCGGGACACAATGAGCAGTTCTTC.

This chain uses TRBV4-2 with TRBJ1-2; 7 nucleotides line up with TRBD1. With 4 bases clipped from V and 0 bases from J, the junction kept 11 bases outside the gene matches. Germline values: CDR1 LGHNA, CDR2 YNFKEQ. This CDR3 has 17 residues. The CDR3 DNA sequence: TGTGCCAGCAGCCCCTTTCCCGGGACAGCTACTAACTATGGCTACACCTTC. It yields the protein CASSPFPGTATNYGYTF.

The chain links TRBV5-1 to TRBJ1-1, with TRBD1 as a possible D gene (6 bases). Per germline, CDR1 SGHRS and CDR2 YFSETQ. This CDR3 is 14 amino acids long. Trimming shortened V by 4 bases and J by 8 bases, and 18 bases separated the two germline ends. The CDR3 sequence: CASSRINREEEAFF. As DNA, the CDR3 is TGCGCCAGCAGCCGGATTAACAGGGAGGAAGAAGCTTTCTTT.

The chain couples TRBV12-3 or TRBV12-4 to TRBJ2-1, with 8 bases matching TRBD2. This CDR3 has 13 amino acids. V lost 5 bases and J lost 5; bases outside the gene matches: 2. CDR3 sequence reads: CASSGTSNNEQFF. DNA for the CDR3: TGTGCCAGCAGTGGGACTAGTAACAATGAGCAGTTCTTC.